This T cell receptor beta chain is drawn from a study of shared T cell receptors in the human thymus. Trimming took off 0 bases at V and 4 bases at J, with 18 bases between the two ends. The CDR3 covers 17 residues. From germline, CDR1 is LGHNA and CDR2 YSLEER. TCRdb's table, derived via immunoSEQ multiplex PCR, lists solely in-frame clones and lacks some. The sample carries more than 550,000 clones, around 87% recorded once. The same specimen was also included in a second study, on human thymus T cells.

J is TRBJ1-2 and V is TRBV4-3, with D tentatively TRBD1 (5 bases). This receptor was obtained from a boy in the first two years of life with a congenital heart defect. The sequencing sample was made of thymocytes. The CDR3 nucleotides read TGCGCCAGCAGCCAAGACCCACCGGGGGGTGGGAGCTATGGCTACACCTTC. Residues: CASSQDPPGGGSYGYTF.